Listed below are T cell receptor beta chains from one sample, sequenced in a study of T cell repertoires in cytomegalovirus infection. Using its own MiXCR run on the reads, TCRdb lists one record per CDR3 protein. The sample carries about 180,000 distinct CDR3 sequences, approximately 18% recorded once. Sequencing was performed on CD8+ T cells from PBMCs. These receptor sequences come from a human donor in good health (CMV status not recorded). Some clones in this sample may be carry-over from other donors' samples. CDR3s include the opening cysteine and the closing phenylalanine or tryptophan. The D gene is left open where the match is weak. Only part of the rows carry a size: once, few, many, or a class if the clone is expanded.

TGTGCCAGCAGTTCCATTCTAGCGGGGTGGGGAGAGACCCAGTACTTC	CASSSILAGWGETQYF	-	TRBV28	TRBJ2-5	TRBD2
TGTGCCAGCAGCCACGGGACAGCCCAAGAGACCCAGTACTTC	CASSHGTAQETQYF	-	TRBV5-6	TRBJ2-5	TRBD1
TGTGCCAGCAGCTTAACCGACTCATACTTTAACACCGGGGAGCTGTTTTTT	CASSLTDSYFNTGELFF	few	TRBV7-9	TRBJ2-2	-
TGCAGCGTTGAAGATTCTGACAGGGGGTCTACCGGGGAGCTGTTTTTT	CSVEDSDRGSTGELFF	few	TRBV29-1	TRBJ2-2	TRBD1
TGTGCCAGCAGCCTGACAGTCTCTGAAGCTTTCTTT	CASSLTVSEAFF	-	TRBV12-3/TRBV12-4	TRBJ1-1	-
TGCGCCAGCAGTCAACAGGATCGGGGGGGCGGTGAGCAGTTCTTC	CASSQQDRGGGEQFF	-	TRBV23-1	TRBJ2-1	TRBD2
TGCAGCGTTGATGGGGGGGGCAATGAGCAGTTCTTC	CSVDGGGNEQFF	-	TRBV29-1	TRBJ2-1	TRBD2
TGTGCCAGCAGTTACTCTTCAGGGGGAAAACTGTTTTTT	CASSYSSGGKLFF	few	TRBV6-5	TRBJ1-4	TRBD1
TGTGCCAGCAGTGAATTTGAGGGGGCGATCACCGGGGAGCTGTTTTTT	CASSEFEGAITGELFF	-	TRBV6-1	TRBJ2-2	TRBD1
TGTGCCAGCAGCCGTTCGGGGGACAGGGGGCTTTATGGCTACACCTTC	CASSRSGDRGLYGYTF	-	TRBV7-8	TRBJ1-2	TRBD1
TGTGCCAGCAGCTTTCGTAATACCTACGAGCAGTACTTC	CASSFRNTYEQYF	few	TRBV7-2	TRBJ2-7	-
TGTGCCAGCATTCCACCTCCGGAGACACTGGGCACAGATACGCAGTATTTT	CASIPPPETLGTDTQYF	few	TRBV6-6	TRBJ2-3	-
TGCAGTGCCCCCGGGACAGATTTTGGAAAACTGTTTTTT	CSAPGTDFGKLFF	few	TRBV20-1	TRBJ1-4	TRBD1
TGTGCCAGCAGCTCCGGCGGCGGGGGGATACTTTACAATGAGCAGTTCTTC	CASSSGGGGILYNEQFF	-	TRBV7-9	TRBJ2-1	TRBD2
TGCGCCAGCAGCCAATCGACCCGGGCCCCGGGACCCACTGAAGCTTTCTTT	CASSQSTRAPGPTEAFF	-	TRBV4-1	TRBJ1-1	-
TGTGCCAGCAGCCCGTCTCCAGTTTATGGCTACACCTTC	CASSPSPVYGYTF	few	TRBV7-9	TRBJ1-2	-